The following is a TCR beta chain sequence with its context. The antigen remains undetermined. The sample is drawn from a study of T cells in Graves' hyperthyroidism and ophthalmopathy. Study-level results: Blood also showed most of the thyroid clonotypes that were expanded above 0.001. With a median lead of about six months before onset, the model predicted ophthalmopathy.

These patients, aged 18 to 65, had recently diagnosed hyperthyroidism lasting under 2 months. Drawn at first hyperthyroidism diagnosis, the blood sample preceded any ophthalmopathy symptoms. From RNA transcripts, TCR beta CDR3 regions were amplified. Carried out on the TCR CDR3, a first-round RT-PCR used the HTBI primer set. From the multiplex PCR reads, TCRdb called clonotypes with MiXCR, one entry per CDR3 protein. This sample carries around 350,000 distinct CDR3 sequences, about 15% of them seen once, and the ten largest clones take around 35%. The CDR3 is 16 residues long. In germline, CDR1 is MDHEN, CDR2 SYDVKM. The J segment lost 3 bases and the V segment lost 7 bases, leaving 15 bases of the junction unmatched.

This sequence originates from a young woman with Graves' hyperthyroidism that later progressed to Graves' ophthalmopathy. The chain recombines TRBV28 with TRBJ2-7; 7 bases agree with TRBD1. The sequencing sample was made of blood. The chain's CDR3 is CASKDQGGVRNYEQYF. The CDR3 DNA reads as TGTGCCAGCAAAGATCAAGGGGGCGTGAGAAACTACGAGCAGTACTTC.